This TCR beta chain was observed in a study of blood T cell repertoires in COVID-19. The V gene's germline CDR1 is KGHSH and CDR2 LQKENI. CDR3 size: 16 residues. The J segment lost 1 base and the V segment lost 5 bases, leaving 7 bases of the junction unmatched. Sequencing used immunoSEQ multiplex PCR; TCRdb keeps in-frame clones, though not all of them. The sample shows under 250,000 clones, roughly nine tenths of them seen only once. The origin of this receptor is a man between 60 and 75 years old who had recovered from COVID-19. Material for sequencing was peripheral blood. The rearrangement links TRBV18 to TRBJ2-5, with 10 bases that match TRBD1. In nucleotides, the CDR3 is TGTGCCAGCTCAGCCGGGACAGGGGCATTCCAAGAGACCCAGTACTTC. This codes for CASSAGTGAFQETQYF.